These T cell receptor beta chains were read from a single sample in a study of blood T cell repertoires in COVID-19. Sequencing used immunoSEQ multiplex PCR; TCRdb keeps in-frame clones, though not all of them. The sample lists some 150,000 clones, approximately 84% occurring once. Sequencing was done on a sample of peripheral blood. The receptors originated from a woman aged 80 or over in a cohort sampled during active or convalescent COVID-19. The CDR3 runs from the conserved cysteine through the conserved F or W. Each record gives: V gene, D gene, J gene, clone size, CDR3 protein, CDR3 DNA. A D gene is named only where the DNA matches it firmly. Only some rows state a clone size, as once, few, many or a class for expanded clones.

V: TRBV29-1; D: NA; J: TRBJ1-5; size: NA; CDR3: CSVADGYSNQPQHF; DNA: TGCAGCGTGGCTGACGGGTATAGCAATCAGCCCCAGCATTTT
V: TRBV5-1; D: TRBD2; J: TRBJ2-2; size: NA; CDR3: CASSHPSGGSTGELFF; DNA: TGCGCCAGCAGCCACCCTAGCGGGGGGTCTACCGGGGAGCTGTTTTTT
V: TRBV2; D: NA; J: TRBJ1-6; size: few; CDR3: CASSGQVYNSPLHF; DNA: TGTGCCAGCAGTGGACAGGTGTATAATTCACCCCTCCACTTT
V: TRBV19; D: TRBD2; J: TRBJ2-5; size: NA; CDR3: CASRRRASGKETQYF; DNA: TGTGCCAGTAGACGAAGGGCTAGCGGTAAAGAGACCCAGTACTTC
V: TRBV4-1; D: TRBD1; J: TRBJ1-2; size: NA; CDR3: CASSTPGGRNYGYTF; DNA: TGCGCCAGCAGCACCCCAGGGGGCCGTAACTATGGCTACACCTTC
V: TRBV27; D: TRBD2; J: TRBJ2-3; size: NA; CDR3: CASSLRGLATDTQYF; DNA: TGTGCCAGCAGTTTAAGGGGACTAGCCACAGATACGCAGTATTTT
V: TRBV12-5; D: NA; J: TRBJ2-7; size: NA; CDR3: CASGLGQQGSYEQYF; DNA: TGTGCTAGTGGTTTGGGGCAACAGGGCTCCTACGAGCAGTACTTC
V: TRBV18; D: TRBD2; J: TRBJ2-1; size: NA; CDR3: CASSPLAGGSNEQFF; DNA: TGTGCCAGCTCACCACTTGCGGGGGGGAGCAATGAGCAGTTCTTC
V: TRBV29-1; D: NA; J: TRBJ2-3; size: NA; CDR3: CSVAGADTDTQYF; DNA: TGCAGCGTTGCAGGGGCGGACACAGATACGCAGTATTTT
V: TRBV29-1; D: NA; J: TRBJ1-2; size: NA; CDR3: CSPRGLKDGYTF; DNA: TGCAGCCCCAGGGGTCTTAAGGACGGCTACACCTTC
V: TRBV19; D: NA; J: TRBJ1-1; size: NA; CDR3: CASSDRRRSEAFF; DNA: TGTGCCAGTAGTGATAGAAGGAGATCTGAAGCTTTCTTT
V: TRBV7-8; D: NA; J: TRBJ2-5; size: NA; CDR3: CASSLGWLSGAKETQYF; DNA: TGTGCCAGCAGCTTAGGGTGGCTGAGTGGGGCAAAAGAGACCCAGTACTTC
V: TRBV29-1; D: TRBD2; J: TRBJ2-3; size: NA; CDR3: CSVSSSGASYLYTDTQYF; DNA: TGCAGCGTCTCGAGTAGCGGGGCCTCCTACCTATACACAGATACGCAGTATTTT
V: TRBV6-2/TRBV6-3; D: NA; J: TRBJ1-6; size: NA; CDR3: CASSRSLREMAYNSPLHF; DNA: TGTGCCAGCAGTCGCTCTTTGAGGGAAATGGCCTATAATTCACCCCTCCACTTT
V: TRBV19; D: NA; J: TRBJ1-2; size: NA; CDR3: CASSIRPGLTANYGYTF; DNA: TGTGCCAGTAGTATAAGACCGGGACTAACAGCTAACTATGGCTACACCTTC
V: TRBV7-2; D: TRBD2; J: TRBJ2-5; size: once; CDR3: CASSKKAGLVETQYF; DNA: TGTGCCAGCAGCAAAAAAGCGGGGTTGGTAGAGACCCAGTACTTC
V: TRBV7-8; D: NA; J: TRBJ1-6; size: NA; CDR3: CASSFVYSDSPLHF; DNA: TGTGCCAGCAGCTTTGTATATAGTGATTCACCCCTCCACTTT
V: TRBV27; D: TRBD1; J: TRBJ2-1; size: NA; CDR3: CASNTGDRGRNEQFF; DNA: TGTGCCAGCAATACAGGGGACAGGGGGCGAAATGAGCAGTTCTTC
V: TRBV3-1/TRBV3-2; D: TRBD2; J: TRBJ2-2; size: NA; CDR3: CASSQEYSGGPPGGELFF; DNA: TGTGCCAGCAGCCAAGAATACAGCGGGGGCCCACCTGGCGGGGAGCTGTTTTTT
V: TRBV3-1/TRBV3-2; D: TRBD1; J: TRBJ2-1; size: NA; CDR3: CASSQFGTGVYNEQFF; DNA: TGTGCCAGCAGCCAATTCGGGACAGGGGTATACAATGAGCAGTTCTTC
V: TRBV11-2; D: TRBD1; J: TRBJ2-4; size: NA; CDR3: CASSPHRGVGIQYF; DNA: TGTGCCAGCAGCCCACACAGGGGCGTAGGCATTCAGTACTTC
V: TRBV6-5; D: NA; J: TRBJ1-6; size: once; CDR3: CASSFRGNNSPLHF; DNA: TGTGCCAGCAGTTTTAGGGGAAATAATTCACCCCTCCACTTT
V: TRBV5-1; D: TRBD2; J: TRBJ2-5; size: once; CDR3: CASSPGTSKTQYF; DNA: TGCGCCAGCAGCCCCGGGACTAGTAAGACCCAGTACTTC
V: TRBV12-5; D: TRBD2; J: TRBJ2-3; size: once; CDR3: CASGSRSGGVDTQYF; DNA: TGTGCTAGTGGTTCTCGAAGCGGGGGGGTCGATACGCAGTATTTT
V: TRBV7-2; D: TRBD1; J: TRBJ1-1; size: NA; CDR3: CASSLVGTGGTEAFF; DNA: TGTGCCAGCAGCTTAGTCGGGACAGGGGGGACTGAAGCTTTCTTT
V: TRBV5-1; D: TRBD2; J: TRBJ2-3; size: NA; CDR3: CASSRLAGVSTDTQYF; DNA: TGCGCCAGCAGCCGTCTAGCGGGGGTAAGCACAGATACGCAGTATTTT
V: TRBV6-4; D: NA; J: TRBJ1-5; size: NA; CDR3: CVRGGPQPQHF; DNA: TGTGTCAGGGGTGGGCCTCAGCCCCAGCATTTT
V: TRBV13; D: NA; J: TRBJ1-1; size: once; CDR3: CASSRPVNTEAFF; DNA: TGTGCCAGCAGCCGCCCAGTTAACACTGAAGCTTTCTTT
V: TRBV18; D: NA; J: TRBJ2-7; size: NA; CDR3: CASSPEAGDAYEQYF; DNA: TGTGCCAGCTCACCCGAAGCCGGGGATGCCTACGAGCAGTACTTC
V: TRBV30; D: TRBD1; J: TRBJ1-4; size: NA; CDR3: CAWSVRNRGREKLFF; DNA: TGTGCCTGGAGTGTACGGAACAGGGGGCGTGAAAAACTGTTTTTT
V: TRBV7-9; D: NA; J: TRBJ1-1; size: NA; CDR3: CASSPYRVGLVEAFF; DNA: TGTGCCAGCAGCCCCTACCGGGTAGGTTTGGTTGAAGCTTTCTTT
V: TRBV6-5; D: NA; J: TRBJ2-3; size: once; CDR3: CASSYSGTQTDTQYF; DNA: TGTGCCAGCAGTTACTCCGGGACTCAGACAGATACGCAGTATTTT
V: TRBV6-1; D: TRBD2; J: TRBJ2-1; size: NA; CDR3: CASSEIGGGASYQFF; DNA: TGTGCCAGCAGTGAAATCGGCGGGGGGGCCTCCTATCAGTTCTTC
V: TRBV4-1; D: TRBD2; J: TRBJ2-2; size: few; CDR3: CASSQGLAGGTGELFF; DNA: TGCGCCAGCAGCCAAGGACTAGCGGGGGGAACCGGGGAGCTGTTTTTT
V: TRBV19; D: TRBD1; J: TRBJ1-3; size: NA; CDR3: CASTNTGGRSGNTIYF; DNA: TGTGCCAGTACCAATACAGGGGGCCGCTCTGGAAACACCATATATTTT
V: TRBV2; D: TRBD2; J: TRBJ2-3; size: NA; CDR3: CASSEAGLAGTDTQYF; DNA: TGTGCCAGCAGTGAAGCGGGACTAGCGGGGACAGATACGCAGTATTTT
V: TRBV9; D: NA; J: TRBJ2-3; size: NA; CDR3: CASSAYFQGTDTQYF; DNA: TGTGCCAGCAGCGCATATTTCCAGGGCACAGATACGCAGTATTTT
V: TRBV5-1; D: NA; J: TRBJ2-7; size: NA; CDR3: CASSLAVSSYEQYF; DNA: TGCGCCAGCAGCTTGGCCGTCAGCTCCTACGAGCAGTACTTC
V: TRBV13; D: NA; J: TRBJ1-2; size: NA; CDR3: CASSPPQGTYGYTF; DNA: TGTGCCAGCAGCCCCCCCCAGGGGACCTATGGCTACACCTTC
V: TRBV5-1; D: NA; J: TRBJ1-3; size: few; CDR3: CASSLELSSGNTIYF; DNA: TGCGCCAGCAGCTTGGAACTGTCCTCTGGAAACACCATATATTTT
V: TRBV19; D: TRBD1; J: TRBJ1-6; size: NA; CDR3: CASSTGTGGQLSYNSPLHF; DNA: TGTGCCAGTAGTACTGGGACAGGGGGACAACTCTCCTATAATTCACCCCTCCACTTT
V: TRBV6-5; D: NA; J: TRBJ1-5; size: few; CDR3: CASSYSLRNQPQHF; DNA: TGTGCCAGCAGTTACTCACTGCGCAATCAGCCCCAGCATTTT
V: TRBV19; D: NA; J: TRBJ2-1; size: NA; CDR3: CASTRSGVYNEQFF; DNA: TGTGCCAGTACCAGGTCAGGTGTCTACAATGAGCAGTTCTTC
V: TRBV6-5; D: TRBD1; J: TRBJ1-2; size: NA; CDR3: CASSLTGGENGYTF; DNA: TGTGCCAGCAGTCTGACAGGGGGCGAGAATGGCTACACCTTC
V: TRBV5-8; D: NA; J: TRBJ2-1; size: NA; CDR3: CASRRLGFAEQFF; DNA: TGTGCCAGCAGGCGCCTCGGGTTCGCTGAGCAGTTCTTC
V: TRBV9; D: TRBD1; J: TRBJ1-6; size: NA; CDR3: CASSVEAGGPSPLHF; DNA: TGTGCCAGCAGCGTCGAAGCAGGGGGTCCCTCACCCCTCCACTTT
V: TRBV18; D: NA; J: TRBJ1-1; size: NA; CDR3: CASSRDKKQGEAFF; DNA: TGTGCCAGCTCACGTGACAAGAAACAAGGTGAAGCTTTCTTT
V: TRBV11-3; D: NA; J: TRBJ2-2; size: NA; CDR3: CASSLDLPGQINTGELFF; DNA: TGTGCCAGCAGCTTAGATTTACCCGGACAGATAAACACCGGGGAGCTGTTTTTT
V: TRBV19; D: TRBD1; J: TRBJ1-5; size: NA; CDR3: CASRDRDDNQPQHF; DNA: TGTGCCAGTAGGGACAGGGATGACAATCAGCCCCAGCATTTT
V: TRBV19; D: NA; J: TRBJ1-2; size: few; CDR3: CASTLGREADGYTF; DNA: TGTGCCAGTACCCTGGGCCGCGAAGCCGATGGCTACACCTTC
V: TRBV5-1; D: TRBD1; J: TRBJ1-5; size: NA; CDR3: CATPEGQGFFGNQPQHF; DNA: TGCGCCACCCCGGAGGGACAGGGGTTTTTTGGCAATCAGCCCCAGCATTTT
V: TRBV5-4; D: NA; J: TRBJ2-3; size: NA; CDR3: CASSFQATSNTQYF; DNA: TGTGCCAGCAGCTTCCAGGCCACGTCAAATACGCAGTATTTT